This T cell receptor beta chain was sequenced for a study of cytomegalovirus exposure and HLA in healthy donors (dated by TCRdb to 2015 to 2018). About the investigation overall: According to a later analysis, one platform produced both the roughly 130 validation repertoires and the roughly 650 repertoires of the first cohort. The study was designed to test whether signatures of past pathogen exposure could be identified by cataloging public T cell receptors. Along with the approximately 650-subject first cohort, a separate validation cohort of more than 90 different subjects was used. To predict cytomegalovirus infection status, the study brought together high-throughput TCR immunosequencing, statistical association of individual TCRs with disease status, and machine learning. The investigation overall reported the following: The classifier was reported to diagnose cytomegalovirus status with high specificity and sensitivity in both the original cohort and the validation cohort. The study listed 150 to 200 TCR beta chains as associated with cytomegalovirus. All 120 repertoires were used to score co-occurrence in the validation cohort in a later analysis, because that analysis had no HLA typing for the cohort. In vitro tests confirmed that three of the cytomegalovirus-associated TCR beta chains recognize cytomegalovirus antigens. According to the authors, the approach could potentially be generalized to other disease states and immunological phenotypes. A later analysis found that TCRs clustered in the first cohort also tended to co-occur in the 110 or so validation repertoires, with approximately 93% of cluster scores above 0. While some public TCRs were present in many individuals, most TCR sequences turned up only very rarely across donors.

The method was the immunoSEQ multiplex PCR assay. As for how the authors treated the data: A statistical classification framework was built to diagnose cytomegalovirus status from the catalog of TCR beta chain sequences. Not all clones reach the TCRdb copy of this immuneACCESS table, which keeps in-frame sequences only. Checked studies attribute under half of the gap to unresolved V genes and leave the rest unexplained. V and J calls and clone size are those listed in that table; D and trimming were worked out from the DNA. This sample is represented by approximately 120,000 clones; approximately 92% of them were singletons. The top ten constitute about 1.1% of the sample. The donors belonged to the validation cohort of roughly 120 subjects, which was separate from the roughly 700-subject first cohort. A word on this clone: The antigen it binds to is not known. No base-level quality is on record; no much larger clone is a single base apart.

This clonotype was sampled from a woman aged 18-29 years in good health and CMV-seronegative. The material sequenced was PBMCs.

Here the CDR3 is given as CASSPLLPRDIQSYEQYF. Here is the DNA: TGTGCCAGCAGCCCCCTACTCCCTCGGGACATCCAGTCCTACGAGCAGTACTTC. Recombination joined TRBV7-9 with TRBJ2-7; perhaps TRBD1 is the D gene, with 6 bases matching. Reading the germline V gene (reference sequence) gives CDR1 SEHNR and CDR2 FQNEAQ. The CDR3 spans 18 residues, from the cysteine through the phenylalanine. Here the CDR3 DNA is all that survives: 54 bases in frame from base 1. At the junction V is shortened by 5 bases and J by 1 base, with 24 bases in between.